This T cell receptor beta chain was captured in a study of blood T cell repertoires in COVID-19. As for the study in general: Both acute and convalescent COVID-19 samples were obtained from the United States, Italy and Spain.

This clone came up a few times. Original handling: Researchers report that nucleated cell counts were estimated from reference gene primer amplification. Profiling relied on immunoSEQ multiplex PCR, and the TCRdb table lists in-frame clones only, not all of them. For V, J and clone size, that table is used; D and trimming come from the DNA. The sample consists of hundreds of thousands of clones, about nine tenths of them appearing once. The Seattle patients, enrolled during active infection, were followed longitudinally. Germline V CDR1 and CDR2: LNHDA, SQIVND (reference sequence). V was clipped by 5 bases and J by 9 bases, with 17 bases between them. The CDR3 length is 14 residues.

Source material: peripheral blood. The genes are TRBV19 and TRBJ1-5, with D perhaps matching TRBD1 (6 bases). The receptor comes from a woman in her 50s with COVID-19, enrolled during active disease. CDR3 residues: CASSPGQRTGPQHF. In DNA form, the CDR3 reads TGTGCCAGTAGTCCTGGACAGAGGACCGGGCCCCAGCATTTT.